The T cell receptor (beta chain) under discussion was sequenced for a study of graft-versus-host responses after intestinal transplantation. The study, taken as a whole, reports: Subjects displaying graft-donor T cell macrochimerism possessed elevated graft-versus-host to host-versus-graft clonal ratios inside allografts. Some GvH clones were seen earlier in gut or blood, suggesting intestinal origin.

Remarks on this clone: The antigen is undetermined.

Libraries were prepared by immunoSEQ multiplex PCR; TCRdb keeps only in-frame clonotypes and omits some of them. The sample lists fewer than 95,000 clones, roughly 90% seen once, with roughly 0.4% in the top ten. CDR1 is SGDLS, CDR2 YYNGEE, per germline. V lost 2 bases, J lost 6 bases, and 5 bases stayed unmatched. The length of the CDR3 is 15 residues. Sequences were derived from unstimulated CD8+ T cells sorted from spleen or lymph node cells, sampled before transplant. The source is a human donor who was the organ donor for an intestinal transplant. The gene calls are TRBV9 and TRBJ2-3; TRBD2 matches at 11 bases. The CDR3 protein is CASSVASGGRDTQYF. Here the CDR3 DNA reads TGTGCCAGCAGCGTGGCTAGCGGGGGGCGGGATACGCAGTATTTT.